This T cell receptor (beta chain) derives from a study of blood T cell repertoires in COVID-19. Study-level information: Researchers got acute and convalescent COVID-19 samples from the United States, Italy and Spain. From T cells, B-cell-depleted T cells, or PBMCs came the material, which was cDNA or gDNA.

V lost 4 bases, J lost 1 base, and 2 bases stayed unmatched. The length of the CDR3 is 14 residues. In germline, CDR1 is MNHEY, CDR2 SVGEGT. As handled by the study authors: The assay estimated nucleated cells by amplifying reference gene primers. Assay: immunoSEQ multiplex PCR; the TCRdb copy retains only in-frame clones and omits some. D and trimming come from the DNA, and the V and J calls and clone size come from that table. The sample has more than 100,000 clones, around 89% seen once; the top ten hold less than 20%. The TCR was taken from a man aged 50-59 years with active or convalescent COVID-19. The rearrangement links TRBV6-2 or TRBV6-3 to TRBJ2-5; 8 nucleotides line up with TRBD2. The sample was peripheral blood. The CDR3 nucleotides are TGTGCCAGCAGTTTTAGCGGGGTCCAAGAGACCCAGTACTTC. As protein: CASSFSGVQETQYF.